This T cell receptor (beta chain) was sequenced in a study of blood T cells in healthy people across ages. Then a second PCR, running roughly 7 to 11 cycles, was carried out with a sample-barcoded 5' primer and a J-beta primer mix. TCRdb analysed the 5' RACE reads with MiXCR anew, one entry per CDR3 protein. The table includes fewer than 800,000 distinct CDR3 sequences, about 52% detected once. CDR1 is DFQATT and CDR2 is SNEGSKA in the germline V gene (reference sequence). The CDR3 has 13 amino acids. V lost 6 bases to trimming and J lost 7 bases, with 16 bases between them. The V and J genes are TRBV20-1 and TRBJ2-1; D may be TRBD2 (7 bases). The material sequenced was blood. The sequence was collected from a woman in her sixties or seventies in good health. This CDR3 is CSAPGRGTNEQFF. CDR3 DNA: TGCAGTGCCCCGGGGAGGGGGACGAATGAGCAGTTCTTC.